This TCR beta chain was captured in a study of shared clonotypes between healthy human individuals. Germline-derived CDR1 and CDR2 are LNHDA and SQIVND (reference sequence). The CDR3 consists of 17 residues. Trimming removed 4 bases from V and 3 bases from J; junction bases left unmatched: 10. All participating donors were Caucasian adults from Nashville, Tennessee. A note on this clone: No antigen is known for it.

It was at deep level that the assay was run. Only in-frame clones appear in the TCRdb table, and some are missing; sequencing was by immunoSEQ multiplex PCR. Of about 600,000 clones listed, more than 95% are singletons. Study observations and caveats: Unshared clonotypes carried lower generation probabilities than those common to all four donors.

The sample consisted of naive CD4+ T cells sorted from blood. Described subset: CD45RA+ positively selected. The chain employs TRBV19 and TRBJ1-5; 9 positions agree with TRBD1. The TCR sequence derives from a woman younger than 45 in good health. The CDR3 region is CASSTTGTGRHNQPQHF. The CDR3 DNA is TGTGCCAGTAGTACAACCGGGACAGGGAGACACAATCAGCCCCAGCATTTT.